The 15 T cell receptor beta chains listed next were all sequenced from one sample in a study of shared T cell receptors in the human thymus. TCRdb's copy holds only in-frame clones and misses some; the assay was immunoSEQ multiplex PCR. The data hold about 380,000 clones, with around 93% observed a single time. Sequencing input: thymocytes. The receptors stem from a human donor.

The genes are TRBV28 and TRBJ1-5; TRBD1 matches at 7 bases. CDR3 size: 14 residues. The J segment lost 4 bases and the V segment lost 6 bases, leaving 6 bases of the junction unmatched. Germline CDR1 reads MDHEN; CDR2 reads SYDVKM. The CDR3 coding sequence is TGTGCCAGCAGACCCCGGGACAGAAATCAGCCCCAGCATTTT. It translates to CASRPRDRNQPQHF.

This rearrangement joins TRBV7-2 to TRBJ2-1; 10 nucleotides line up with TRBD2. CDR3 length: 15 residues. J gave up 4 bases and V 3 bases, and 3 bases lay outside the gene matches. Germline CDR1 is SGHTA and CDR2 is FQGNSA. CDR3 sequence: CASSFGLAAYNEQFF. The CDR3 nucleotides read TGTGCCAGCAGCTTTGGACTAGCGGCTTACAATGAGCAGTTCTTC.

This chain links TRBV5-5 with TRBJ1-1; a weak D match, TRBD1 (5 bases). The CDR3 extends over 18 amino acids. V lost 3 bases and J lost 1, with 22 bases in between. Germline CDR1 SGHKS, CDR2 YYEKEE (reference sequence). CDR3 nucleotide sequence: TGTGCCAGCAGCTCTCATGAGGCAGGGAGACTCCAGAACACTGAAGCTTTCTTT. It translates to CASSSHEAGRLQNTEAFF.

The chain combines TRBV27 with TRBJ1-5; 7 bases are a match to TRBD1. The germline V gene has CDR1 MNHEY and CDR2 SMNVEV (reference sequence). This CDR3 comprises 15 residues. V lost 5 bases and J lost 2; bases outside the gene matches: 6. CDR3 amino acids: CASSRKQGRNQPQHF. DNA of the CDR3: TGTGCCAGCAGTCGTAAACAGGGGCGCAATCAGCCCCAGCATTTT.

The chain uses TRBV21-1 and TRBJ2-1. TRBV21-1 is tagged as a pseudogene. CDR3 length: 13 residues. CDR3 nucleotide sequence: TGTGCCAGCAGCACGGGCCACTACAATGAGCAGTTCTTC. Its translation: CASSTGHYNEQFF.

CDR3 residues: CASSPQGSSGNTIYF. CDR3 in DNA: TGTGCCAGCAGCCCACAGGGGAGCTCTGGAAACACCATATATTTT. The chain has TRBV5-5 and TRBJ1-3; 7 bases align to TRBD1. With V trimmed by 4 bases and J by 0 bases, 4 bases remained unmatched. Germline assignment: CDR1 SGHKS and CDR2 YYEKEE (reference sequence). CDR3 length: 15 amino acids.

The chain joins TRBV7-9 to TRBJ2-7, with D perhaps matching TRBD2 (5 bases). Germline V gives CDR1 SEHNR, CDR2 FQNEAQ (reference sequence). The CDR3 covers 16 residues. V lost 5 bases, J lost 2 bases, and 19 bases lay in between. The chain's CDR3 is CASSPPRPGGPYEQYF. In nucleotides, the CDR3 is TGTGCCAGCAGCCCACCCCGGCCCGGAGGTCCCTACGAGCAGTACTTC.

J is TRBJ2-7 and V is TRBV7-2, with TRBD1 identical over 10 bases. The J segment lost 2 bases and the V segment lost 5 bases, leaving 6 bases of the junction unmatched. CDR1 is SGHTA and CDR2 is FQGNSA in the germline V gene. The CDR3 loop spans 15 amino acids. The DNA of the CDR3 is TGTGCCAGCAGCCCTGGACAGGGGGTCCCCTACGAGCAGTACTTC. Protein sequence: CASSPGQGVPYEQYF. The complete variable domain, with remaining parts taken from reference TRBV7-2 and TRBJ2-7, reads GAGVSQSPSNKVTEKGKDVELRCDPISGHTALYWYRQSLGQGLEFLIYFQGNSAPDKSGLPSDRFSAERTGGSVSTLTIQRTQQEDSAVYLCASSPGQGVPYEQYFGPGTRLTVT.

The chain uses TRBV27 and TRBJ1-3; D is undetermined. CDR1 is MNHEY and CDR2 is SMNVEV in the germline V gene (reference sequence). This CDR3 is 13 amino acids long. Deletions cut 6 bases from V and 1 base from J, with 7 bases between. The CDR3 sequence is CASSQKSGNTIYF. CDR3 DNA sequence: TGTGCCAGCAGCCAGAAGTCTGGAAACACCATATATTTT.

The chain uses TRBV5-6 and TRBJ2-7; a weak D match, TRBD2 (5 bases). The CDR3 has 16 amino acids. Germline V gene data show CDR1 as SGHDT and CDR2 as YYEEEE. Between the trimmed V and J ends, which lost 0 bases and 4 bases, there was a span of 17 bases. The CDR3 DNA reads TGTGCCAGCAGCTTGGGTCGGGCGCCGGGAAATTACGAGCAGTACTTC. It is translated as CASSLGRAPGNYEQYF.

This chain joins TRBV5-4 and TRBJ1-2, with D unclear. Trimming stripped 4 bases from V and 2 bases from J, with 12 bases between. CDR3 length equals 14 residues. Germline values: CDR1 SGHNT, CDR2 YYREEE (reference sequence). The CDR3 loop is CASSDRPRNYGYTF. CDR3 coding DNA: TGTGCCAGCAGCGATCGGCCAAGAAACTATGGCTACACCTTC.

CDR3 sequence: CASSLIEGFGVSYEQYF. DNA of the CDR3: TGTGCCAGCAGCTTAATAGAAGGGTTTGGCGTCTCCTACGAGCAGTACTTC. The chain couples TRBV7-2 to TRBJ2-7; D ambiguous. The CDR3 covers 17 residues. V gave up 2 bases and J gave up 0 bases, with 17 bases separating them. Germline V CDR1 and CDR2: SGHTA, FQGNSA.

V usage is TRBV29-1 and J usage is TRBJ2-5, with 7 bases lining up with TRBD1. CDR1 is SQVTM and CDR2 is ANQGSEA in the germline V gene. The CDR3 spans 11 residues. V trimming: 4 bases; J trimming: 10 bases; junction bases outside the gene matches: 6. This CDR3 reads CSVVVGGIQYF. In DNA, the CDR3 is TGCAGCGTTGTCGTAGGGGGCATCCAGTACTTC. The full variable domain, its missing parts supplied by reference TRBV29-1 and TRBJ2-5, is SAVISQKPSRDICQRGTSLTIQCQVDSQVTMMFWYRQQPGQSLTLIATANQGSEATYESGFVIDKFPISRPNLTFSTLTVSNMSPEDSSIYLCSVVVGGIQYFGPGTRLLVL.

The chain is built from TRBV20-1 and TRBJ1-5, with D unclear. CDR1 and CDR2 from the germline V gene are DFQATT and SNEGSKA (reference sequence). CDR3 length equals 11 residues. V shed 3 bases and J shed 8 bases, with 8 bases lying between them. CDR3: CSARTSEPQHF. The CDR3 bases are TGCAGTGCTAGGACGAGTGAGCCCCAGCATTTT.

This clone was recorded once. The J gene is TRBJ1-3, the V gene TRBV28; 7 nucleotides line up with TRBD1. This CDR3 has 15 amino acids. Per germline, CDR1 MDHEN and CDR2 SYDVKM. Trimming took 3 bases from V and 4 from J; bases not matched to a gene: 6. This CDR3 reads CASSLWTGSGNTIYF. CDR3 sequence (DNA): TGTGCCAGCAGTTTGTGGACAGGCTCAGGAAACACCATATATTTT.